What follows are 12 T cell receptor beta chains derived from one specimen sequenced in a study of T cell repertoires in cytomegalovirus infection. Each CDR3 protein is one row after TCRdb ran MiXCR on the reads. This sample has approximately 500,000 distinct CDR3 sequences, with approximately 15% found just once. Source material: CD8+ T cells from PBMCs. Source of these receptors: a human donor in good health (CMV status not recorded). Some clones in this sample may be carry-over from other donors' samples.

The rearrangement links TRBV27 to TRBJ2-7; 8 bases map to TRBD2. This CDR3 is 14 amino acids long. Looked up from germline, CDR1 is MNHEY and CDR2 is SMNVEV (reference sequence). V dropped 3 bases and J dropped 5; count of bases not matched to a gene: 6. The chain's CDR3 is CASSFSSGSHEQYF. The CDR3 DNA reads TGTGCCAGCAGTTTCTCCAGCGGGAGCCACGAGCAGTACTTC.

The chain employs TRBV7-9 and TRBJ1-1, with 7 bases aligning to TRBD1. This CDR3 spans 13 amino acids. CDR1 and CDR2 (germline): SEHNR, FQNEAQ (reference sequence). J lost 3 bases, V lost 5 bases, and 3 bases had no gene match. CDR3 loop: CASSPGGHTEAFF. CDR3 sequence (DNA): TGTGCCAGCAGCCCAGGGGGACACACTGAAGCTTTCTTT.

The CDR3 DNA is TGCAGCGTTGAGGGGGCGGTCGGGGAGCTGTTTTTT. Translation gives CSVEGAVGELFF. The V call is TRBV29-1, the J call TRBJ2-2; a possible D gene is TRBD1 (6 bases). The CDR3 loop spans 12 amino acids. The germline V gene encodes CDR1 SQVTM and CDR2 ANQGSEA. The V end lost 3 bases, the J end lost 7 bases, and 9 bases lay between the germline ends.

This clonotype turned up a few times. V is TRBV29-1 and J is TRBJ2-7; D remains ambiguous. Germline loops: CDR1 SQVTM, CDR2 ANQGSEA. CDR3 size: 13 residues. V lost 3 bases and J 6 bases, leaving 15 bases between the germline ends. Here the CDR3 reads CSVDLKASGEQYF. The CDR3, as DNA: TGCAGCGTTGATCTAAAGGCCTCGGGCGAGCAGTACTTC.

This clonotype was counted many times. The chain joins TRBV6-1 to TRBJ1-2; 7 bases agree with TRBD1. Trimming cost V 6 bases and J 4 bases; bases outside gene matches: 5. The CDR3 has 13 amino acids. Germline V gene data show CDR1 as MNHNS and CDR2 as SASEGT. The CDR3, as DNA: TGTGCCAGCAGCACCGGGACAGCCTATGGCTACACCTTC. This translates into CASSTGTAYGYTF.

The gene calls are TRBV10-3 and TRBJ2-5; D is uncertain. The CDR3 covers 13 residues. The V end lost 2 bases, the J end lost 4 bases, and 8 bases lay between the germline ends. Germline loops: CDR1 ENHRY, CDR2 SYGVKD. Here the CDR3 reads CAISEPGAETQYF. As DNA, the CDR3 is TGTGCCATCAGTGAGCCAGGAGCAGAGACCCAGTACTTC.

This clonotype has a count of ten or more. The rearrangement links TRBV7-3 to TRBJ2-5; the D call may be TRBD1 or TRBD2 (7 bases each). V was trimmed by 5 bases and J by 2 bases, leaving 15 bases between them. Germline CDR1 SGHTA, CDR2 FQGTGA. The CDR3 consists of 15 residues. The CDR3 region has the DNA TGTGCCAGCAGCAGCGGGACAGACCTTCAAGAGACCCAGTACTTC. Protein sequence: CASSSGTDLQETQYF.

This clonotype was detected many times. The chain couples TRBV25-1 to TRBJ2-4, with no clear D. V was pared by 3 bases and J by 8 bases, with 14 bases between. The germline CDR1 and CDR2 sequences are MGHDK and SYGVNS. This CDR3 contains 14 residues. CDR3: CASSEPWDGDIQYF. The CDR3 region has the DNA TGTGCCAGCAGTGAGCCTTGGGATGGGGACATTCAGTACTTC.

This clonotype was recorded once. A much larger clone differs by one base, so this may be a read error. The chain employs TRBV7-9 and TRBJ2-5; D remains ambiguous. The germline V gene encodes CDR1 SEHNR and CDR2 FQNEAQ (reference sequence). The CDR3 spans 13 residues. In nucleotides, the CDR3 is TGTGCCAGCAGCTTACGCCTGCAAGAGATCCAGTACTTC. Residues: CASSLRLQEIQYF.

This clonotype was seen repeatedly, ten times or more. The V gene is TRBV7-2, the J gene TRBJ1-2; 9 bases fit TRBD1. Germline lookup yields CDR1 SGHTA and CDR2 FQGNSA. J lost 5 bases, V lost 5 bases, and 12 bases had no gene match. The CDR3 runs to 16 residues. In DNA form, the CDR3 reads TGTGCCAGCAGCACATTGGACAGGGGCTTTGGGTATGGCTACACCTTC. Protein product: CASSTLDRGFGYGYTF.

The V and J genes are TRBV27 and TRBJ2-7, with D perhaps matching TRBD2 (6 bases). V lost 2 bases to trimming and J lost 2 bases, with 13 bases between them. Germline CDR1 and CDR2: MNHEY and SMNVEV (reference sequence). This CDR3 is 15 amino acids long. As DNA, the CDR3 is TGTGCCAGCAGTTTAAGGTTGCGGGGAACCTACGAGCAGTACTTC. It is translated as CASSLRLRGTYEQYF.

The chain is built from TRBV5-5 and TRBJ1-1, with 7 bases matching TRBD1. V shed 5 bases and J 4 bases; nucleotides not matched to a gene: 11. CDR3 length equals 15 residues. In germline, CDR1 is SGHKS, CDR2 YYEKEE (reference sequence). Here the CDR3 DNA reads TGTGCCAGCAGTGCGTTGACAGGGAGTACCACTGAAGCTTTCTTT. Translating it yields CASSALTGSTTEAFF.